This is a list of T cell receptor beta chains from one sample in a study of blood T cell repertoires in COVID-19. Profiled with immunoSEQ multiplex PCR; TCRdb holds only in-frame clones, not every one. The sample consists of fewer than 450,000 clones, about nine tenths of them appearing once. Sequencing used PBMCs or T cells enriched from blood (not recorded which). The origin of the receptors is a man in his late teens or twenties who had recovered from COVID-19. Each CDR3 is given with its conserved first and last residue. D genes are given only for firm matches. Only some rows state a clone size, as once, few, many or a class for expanded clones.

abundance	d_gene	v_gene	j_gene	CDR3nt	CDR3aa
.	.	TRBV5-5	TRBJ1-5	TGTGCCAGCAGCCCACACACAGGGTATCAGCCCCAGCATTTT	CASSPHTGYQPQHF
once	.	TRBV19	TRBJ1-1	TGTGCCAGTAGGAGAGGTGTTGGTCCTTCGACTGAAGCTTTCTTT	CASRRGVGPSTEAFF
.	.	TRBV29-1	TRBJ1-3	TGCAGCGTTGAAAGGAGGGACTCTGGAAACACCATATATTTT	CSVERRDSGNTIYF
.	.	TRBV18	TRBJ1-1	TGTGCCAGCTCAGACTTCATGAACACTGAAGCTTTCTTT	CASSDFMNTEAFF
.	.	TRBV3-1/TRBV3-2	TRBJ2-4	TGTGCCAGCAGCGGAGAGGGGGAACCAATAAACATTCAGTACTTC	CASSGEGEPINIQYF
few	TRBD1	TRBV2	TRBJ1-2	TGTGCCAGCAGTCGAATAGGGCAGGGGGACGCCGCTTACTATGGCTACACCTTC	CASSRIGQGDAAYYGYTF
.	.	TRBV18	TRBJ1-1	TGTGCCAGCTCACCAGTCCCAGGGACTGAAGCTTTCTTT	CASSPVPGTEAFF
.	.	TRBV7-9	TRBJ2-7	TGTGCCAGCAGCCCCGGTCCGCTGCCCTACGAGCAGTACTTC	CASSPGPLPYEQYF
once	.	TRBV2	TRBJ1-5	TGTGCCAGCAGTGAAGACAGGGCTCAGCCCCAGCATTTT	CASSEDRAQPQHF
.	TRBD1	TRBV7-9	TRBJ2-2	TGTGCCAGCAGCCCGAGAAGACAGGGAAACCATCAGAACACCGGGGAGCTGTTTTTT	CASSPRRQGNHQNTGELFF
.	.	TRBV6-5	TRBJ1-1	TGTGCCAGCAGTTACCAGGGGCGGAACACTGAAGCTTTCTTT	CASSYQGRNTEAFF
.	.	TRBV7-9	TRBJ1-2	TGTGCCAGCAGCCCCCAGGTCAGTGATGGCTACACCTTC	CASSPQVSDGYTF
.	.	TRBV29-1	TRBJ2-1	TGCAGCGTTGTCCGGGGTTTGGAGCAGTTCTTC	CSVVRGLEQFF
.	.	TRBV2	TRBJ2-5	TGTGCCAGCAGTAAGGACTCGCCCCAAGAGACCCAGTACTTC	CASSKDSPQETQYF
.	.	TRBV28	TRBJ1-6	TGTGCCAGCAGTCGCCACGGGGAAGGTAATTCACCCCTCCACTTT	CASSRHGEGNSPLHF
.	.	TRBV5-1	TRBJ2-2	TGCGCCAGCAGCTTCGACGGGTTAGGCGGGGAGCTGTTTTTT	CASSFDGLGGELFF
.	.	TRBV9	TRBJ1-1	TGTGCCAGCAGCCCGGAGGCCACTGAAGCTTTCTTT	CASSPEATEAFF
.	TRBD1	TRBV4-1	TRBJ1-2	TGCGCCAGCAGCCATATCATACCCCCGGGACAGGGGAACTATGGCTACACCTTC	CASSHIIPPGQGNYGYTF
.	.	TRBV5-4	TRBJ1-3	TGTGCCAGCAGCTTGGCCGCAGGGGCGGGAAACACCATATATTTT	CASSLAAGAGNTIYF
.	.	TRBV6-6	TRBJ2-5	TGTGCCAGCAGGCAGGGGGTTTCTAGCGCGCAAGAGACCCAGTACTTC	CASRQGVSSAQETQYF
once	TRBD1	TRBV2	TRBJ2-1	TGTGCCAGCAGTATGGGGACAGGGGGCCTCGAGCAGTTCTTC	CASSMGTGGLEQFF
.	.	TRBV2	TRBJ2-2	TGTGCCAGCAGGGACAGACAAACGAACACCGGGGAGCTGTTTTTT	CASRDRQTNTGELFF
.	TRBD1	TRBV28	TRBJ1-1	TGTGCCAGCCACGGGACAGGGGCAGGTGGAGCTTTCTTT	CASHGTGAGGAFF
.	TRBD1	TRBV18	TRBJ2-7	TGTGCCAGCTCACCACGACAGGGTGTCTACGAGCAGTACTTC	CASSPRQGVYEQYF
.	TRBD1	TRBV5-4	TRBJ1-1	TGTGCCCTAAGGACAGGGATGAACACTGAAGCTTTCTTT	CALRTGMNTEAFF
.	.	TRBV19	TRBJ2-2	TGTGCCAGTACCACCGTCGAGGCCGGGGAGCTGTTTTTT	CASTTVEAGELFF
.	.	TRBV5-1	TRBJ1-2	TGCGCCAGCTCCTTGCGGGGAGATGGCTACACCTTC	CASSLRGDGYTF
.	TRBD1	TRBV2	TRBJ2-7	TGTGCCAGCACCCGACTACGGACAGGGGCCTACGAGCAGTACTTC	CASTRLRTGAYEQYF
.	.	TRBV19	TRBJ1-5	TGTGCCAGTAGTGGAGGTACGGGACTCTATCAGCCCCAGCATTTT	CASSGGTGLYQPQHF
.	.	TRBV9	TRBJ2-7	TGTGCCAGCACACCTCCGCGGTCGCTACACGAGCAGTACTTC	CASTPPRSLHEQYF
few	.	TRBV5-1	TRBJ2-2	TGCGCCAGCAGCTTGGGGCTTACCGGGGAGCTGTTTTTT	CASSLGLTGELFF
.	.	TRBV12-3/TRBV12-4	TRBJ1-4	TGTGCCAGCAGTTTAGAACTGGGCAGGGTCCCGTTTTTT	CASSLELGRVPFF
.	.	TRBV19	TRBJ2-2	TGTGCCAGTAGAAGTATATCCCGCTCCGGCGGGATTGGCACCGGGGAGCTGTTTTTT	CASRSISRSGGIGTGELFF
.	.	TRBV19	TRBJ1-3	TGTGCCAGTAGTAGACAGGACTCTGGAAACACCATATATTTT	CASSRQDSGNTIYF
few	TRBD2	TRBV6-2/TRBV6-3	TRBJ2-1	TGTGCCAGCAGCCAGCGTGGGTTGCGGGGGGCCGGATTAGTCAATGAGCAGTTCTTC	CASSQRGLRGAGLVNEQFF
.	TRBD1	TRBV18	TRBJ1-2	TGTGCCAGCTCCCCGGACAGGGTCTATGGCTACACCTTC	CASSPDRVYGYTF
.	.	TRBV28	TRBJ2-5	TGTGCCAGCAGTTCACCGGACTGGAAAGAGACCCAGTACTTC	CASSSPDWKETQYF
few	TRBD1	TRBV7-9	TRBJ1-3	TGTGCCAGCAGCTTAGGGGACAGTCTTGCGGGAAACACCATATATTTT	CASSLGDSLAGNTIYF
.	TRBD1	TRBV7-9	TRBJ1-1	TGTGCCAGCAGCTTAGCCCTCCGAGGACAGGGGGTATCTGCTTTCTTT	CASSLALRGQGVSAFF
.	.	TRBV5-1	TRBJ2-7	TGCGCCAGCATCAAGGACCCAGGGGCGTACGAGCAGTACTTC	CASIKDPGAYEQYF
.	.	TRBV11-2	TRBJ2-7	TGTGCCAGCAGCTCCACAGGAGAACTCTACGAGCAGTACTTC	CASSSTGELYEQYF
once	TRBD2	TRBV5-1	TRBJ2-2	TGCGCCAGCAGCCTCGGACTAGCGGGGACCGGGGAGCTGTTTTTT	CASSLGLAGTGELFF
few	TRBD1	TRBV10-3	TRBJ1-1	TGTGCCATCCGACAGGGCGACACTGAAGCTTTCTTT	CAIRQGDTEAFF
.	.	TRBV4-1	TRBJ1-4	TGCGCCAGCAGCCAAGATCGAGGGAACAATGAAAAACTGTTTTTT	CASSQDRGNNEKLFF
.	.	TRBV25-1	TRBJ1-2	TGTGCCAGCAGTGAATCTATCTATGGCTACACCTTC	CASSESIYGYTF
.	TRBD1	TRBV7-3	TRBJ1-2	TGTGCCAGCAGCTTACCTGGACAGGGCGTATTTGGCTACACCTTC	CASSLPGQGVFGYTF
once	.	TRBV3-1/TRBV3-2	TRBJ1-4	TGTGCCAGCAGCCAAGGAGGGTTGGGTGAAAAACTGTTTTTT	CASSQGGLGEKLFF
once	.	TRBV7-8	TRBJ1-6	TGTGCCAGCAGCTTCGGACAGCCTAATTCACCCCTCCACTTT	CASSFGQPNSPLHF